These 9 T cell receptor beta chains share one sample of origin, sequenced in a study of blood T cell repertoires in COVID-19. Repertoires were generated with immunoSEQ multiplex PCR, while TCRdb's copy carries only in-frame clones and drops some. This table has about 56,000 clones, approximately 91% appearing once. The sequenced material came from peripheral blood. The receptor source for this set is a man in his fifties or sixties with active COVID-19.

V usage is TRBV3-1 (or the pseudogene TRBV3-2) and J usage is TRBJ2-6; tentatively, D is TRBD2 (5 bases). Germline values: CDR1 LGHDT, CDR2 YNNKEL (reference sequence). V was clipped by 7 bases and J by 2 bases, with 9 bases between them. The CDR3 sequence is 14 residues long. The CDR3 region is CASTVGAGANVLTF. The CDR3 DNA sequence: TGTGCCAGCACGGTCGGGGCTGGGGCCAACGTCCTGACTTTC.

The V gene is TRBV5-1, the J gene TRBJ2-7, with D tentatively TRBD1 (5 bases). V gave up 0 bases and J gave up 2 bases, with 12 bases separating them. CDR1 is SGHRS and CDR2 is YFSETQ in the germline V gene. The CDR3 sequence is 15 residues long. The CDR3 DNA is TGCGCCAGCAGCTTGGCACCAGGGAATGCCTACGAGCAGTACTTC. As protein: CASSLAPGNAYEQYF.

The chain combines TRBV7-8 with TRBJ1-2, with D perhaps matching TRBD1 (5 bases). The CDR3 contains 14 residues. Germline CDR1 is SGHVS and CDR2 is FQNEAQ. With 5 bases removed from V and 4 bases from J, the gap between germline ends came to 14 bases. CDR3 sequence reads: CASSAGPQVYGYTF. The CDR3 coding sequence is TGTGCCAGCAGCGCCGGACCACAGGTCTATGGCTACACCTTC.

This chain joins TRBV14 and TRBJ2-5; a weak D match, TRBD1 (5 bases). The CDR3 is 14 amino acids. V dropped 2 bases and J dropped 5 bases, with 12 bases sitting between them. Germline values: CDR1 SGHDN, CDR2 FVKESK. The CDR3 DNA follows: TGTGCCAGCAGCCAACTTCAGGGAACGGAGACCCAGTACTTC. As protein: CASSQLQGTETQYF.

In DNA form, the CDR3 reads TGTGCCAGCAGCCTAGGCCAGGGGGATGTGGATTCACCCCTCCACTTT. Translating gives CASSLGQGDVDSPLHF. V usage is TRBV7-9 and J usage is TRBJ1-6, with TRBD1 matching over 7 bases. Germline CDR1 SEHNR, CDR2 FQNEAQ (reference sequence). With 5 bases clipped from V and 8 bases from J, the junction kept 12 bases outside the gene matches. The CDR3 loop spans 16 amino acids.

The rearrangement links TRBV2 to TRBJ1-2; no clear D gene. Trimming took 4 bases from V and 3 from J, leaving 12 bases between them. The CDR3 has 14 residues. Germline V gives CDR1 SNHLY, CDR2 FYNNEI. This chain's CDR3 is CASSVMARDYGYTF. CDR3 nucleotides: TGTGCCAGCAGTGTTATGGCGCGGGACTATGGCTACACCTTC.

This clone is a singleton in its sample. The chain is built from TRBV5-8 and TRBJ1-6; TRBD1 aligns across 8 bases. CDR1 and CDR2 from the germline V gene are SGHTS and YDEGEE. After removal of 0 bases from V and 0 bases from J, the junction contained 5 bases not matched to a gene. The CDR3 totals 18 residues. CDR3 loop: CASSLVGQESSYNSPLHF. DNA for the CDR3: TGTGCCAGCAGCTTGGTGGGACAGGAGAGCTCCTATAATTCACCCCTCCACTTT.

The rearrangement uses TRBV6-2 or TRBV6-3 and TRBJ1-5, with D possibly TRBD1 on 6 matching bases. This CDR3 comprises 17 residues. V was clipped by 2 bases and J by 0 bases, with 14 bases between them. Germline values: CDR1 MNHEY, CDR2 SVGEGT. As DNA, the CDR3 is TGTGCCAGCAGTTACCCCTCCGGACAGATTAGCAATCAGCCCCAGCATTTT. Translated, it gives CASSYPSGQISNQPQHF.

The chain combines TRBV7-2 with TRBJ2-5; 7 bases are shared with TRBD2. The trim removed 0 bases at V and 5 bases at J, leaving 6 bases unmatched. CDR1 is SGHTA, CDR2 FQGNSA, per germline. The CDR3 loop spans 15 amino acids. The CDR3 DNA reads as TGTGCCAGCAGCTTAGCAGCGGGGCGTAGGGAGACCCAGTACTTC. It is translated as CASSLAAGRRETQYF.